This is a list of T cell receptor beta chains from one sample in a study of T cells in Graves' hyperthyroidism and ophthalmopathy. MiXCR, applied by TCRdb to the multiplex PCR reads, yields one record per CDR3 protein. The sample has around 620,000 distinct CDR3 sequences, roughly 16% seen once. Source material: blood. Receptors originate from a woman in her thirties with Graves' hyperthyroidism. Both conserved end residues are part of each CDR3. The D gene is left open where the match is weak. Only part of the rows carry a size: once, few, many, or a class if the clone is expanded.

CDR3aa	CDR3nt	v_gene	d_gene	abundance	j_gene
CASSLAIGTRNTGELFF	TGTGCCAGCAGCTTAGCCATAGGGACGCGGAACACCGGGGAGCTGTTTTTT	TRBV7-6	.	.	TRBJ2-2
CASSEYVLGGTEAFF	TGTGCCAGCAGTGAATACGTGTTGGGGGGCACTGAAGCTTTCTTT	TRBV6-1	.	many	TRBJ1-1
CASSFPQEGYTF	TGTGCCAGCAGTTTCCCTCAGGAGGGCTACACCTTC	TRBV28	.	many	TRBJ1-2
CASSLAARTPDTQYF	TGTGCCAGCAGCTTAGCGGCCCGTACACCAGATACGCAGTATTTT	TRBV7-2	.	many	TRBJ2-3
CASSNVLYEQYF	TGTGCCAGCAGTAATGTTTTGTACGAGCAGTACTTC	TRBV28	.	.	TRBJ2-7
CASSPGRSYEQYF	TGCGCCAGCAGCCCAGGACGATCATACGAGCAGTACTTC	TRBV5-1	.	many	TRBJ2-7
CATSDLKGNTGELFF	TGTGCCACCAGTGATCTTAAAGGGAACACCGGGGAGCTGTTTTTT	TRBV24-1	.	many	TRBJ2-2
CASSGFVGSGETDTQYF	TGTGCCAGCAGCGGCTTTGTAGGCAGCGGGGAGACAGATACGCAGTATTTT	TRBV9	TRBD2	few	TRBJ2-3
CSARDFRRGRTDTQYF	TGCAGTGCTAGAGATTTTAGGCGGGGGCGCACAGATACGCAGTATTTT	TRBV20-1	.	many	TRBJ2-3
CSVEGSGQPQHF	TGCAGCGTTGAGGGATCGGGTCAGCCCCAGCATTTT	TRBV29-1	.	.	TRBJ1-5
CASSFTGTAYEQYF	TGTGCCAGCAGCTTCACCGGGACAGCCTACGAGCAGTACTTC	TRBV7-9	TRBD1	many	TRBJ2-7
CSARAQYYNEQFF	TGCAGTGCTAGAGCCCAGTACTACAATGAGCAGTTCTTC	TRBV20-1	.	.	TRBJ2-1
CASSLETRDTQYF	TGTGCCAGCAGCTTAGAAACGCGGGATACGCAGTATTTT	TRBV7-2	.	many	TRBJ2-3
CASAPPGVPWEQYF	TGTGCCAGCGCTCCACCCGGGGTCCCATGGGAGCAGTACTTC	TRBV28	.	many	TRBJ2-7
CASSVVGGSQETQYF	TGTGCCAGCAGCGTAGTGGGTGGATCTCAAGAGACCCAGTACTTC	TRBV9	.	once	TRBJ2-5
CASSLEAGSNEKLFF	TGCGCCAGCAGCTTGGAAGCGGGGTCTAATGAAAAACTGTTTTTT	TRBV5-1	.	many	TRBJ1-4
CSASNSERNTGELVF	TGCAGTGCTAGTAATTCGGAGAGGAACACCGGGGAGCTGGTTTTT	TRBV20-1	.	.	TRBJ2-2
CASSPPRSGTGFYGYTF	TGTGCCAGCTCACCACCGAGGTCTGGGACAGGGTTCTATGGCTACACCTTC	TRBV18	TRBD1	.	TRBJ1-2
CASSQDTGTQYF	TGTGCCAGCAGCCAAGATACAGGGACGCAGTATTTT	TRBV14	.	many	TRBJ2-3
CASREQGNSNQPQHF	TGTGCCAGCAGAGAACAGGGAAATAGCAATCAGCCCCAGCATTTT	TRBV12-3/TRBV12-4	.	few	TRBJ1-5
CAWSRGTGVYNEQFF	TGTGCCTGGAGTAGAGGGACAGGGGTTTACAATGAGCAGTTCTTC	TRBV30	TRBD1	many	TRBJ2-1
CASGGGAGDTQYF	TGTGCCAGCGGGGGGGGGGCAGGTGATACGCAGTATTTT	TRBV28	.	.	TRBJ2-3
CAWSTTGVQDEQFF	TGTGCCTGGAGTACTACAGGGGTTCAGGATGAGCAGTTCTTC	TRBV30	TRBD1	many	TRBJ2-1
CSVALIVRDRGNTEAFF	TGCAGCGTTGCCTTAATTGTCCGAGACAGGGGGAACACTGAAGCTTTCTTT	TRBV29-1	TRBD1	many	TRBJ1-1
CSAKAGTLNTEAFF	TGCAGTGCCAAAGCCGGGACACTAAACACTGAAGCTTTCTTT	TRBV20-1	.	.	TRBJ1-1
CASSLFGATMANQPQHF	TGTGCCAGCAGTTTGTTCGGGGCGACAATGGCAAATCAGCCCCAGCATTTT	TRBV27	.	.	TRBJ1-5
CASSPGTGVGTQYF	TGTGCCAGCAGCCCTGGGACAGGGGTCGGTACGCAGTATTTT	TRBV7-3	TRBD1	many	TRBJ2-3
CASSLDGGFNQPQHF	TGCGCCAGCAGCTTGGACGGGGGCTTCAATCAGCCCCAGCATTTT	TRBV5-1	.	few	TRBJ1-5
CASSGGTVRAGNTIYF	TGTGCCAGCAGTGGCGGGACAGTCAGGGCTGGAAACACCATATATTTT	TRBV6-1	TRBD1	few	TRBJ1-3
CASRPGQGEKLFF	TGTGCCAGTAGACCGGGACAGGGAGAAAAACTGTTTTTT	TRBV19	TRBD1	.	TRBJ1-4
CASSLGAGSGPDTQYF	TGTGCCAGCAGTTTAGGGGCCGGGAGCGGGCCAGATACGCAGTATTTT	TRBV12-3/TRBV12-4	.	.	TRBJ2-3
CAWSKGSWNEQFF	TGTGCCTGGAGTAAGGGTTCTTGGAATGAGCAGTTCTTC	TRBV30	.	many	TRBJ2-1
CSVVGGLAMSTDTQYF	TGCAGCGTTGTAGGGGGACTAGCGATGAGCACAGATACGCAGTATTTT	TRBV29-1	TRBD2	many	TRBJ2-3
CSALLDSTGELFF	TGCAGTGCCCTCTTGGACAGCACCGGGGAGCTGTTTTTT	TRBV20-1	.	.	TRBJ2-2
CASSSSHGPYNEQFF	TGTGCCAGCAGCTCCTCCCACGGGCCCTACAATGAGCAGTTCTTC	TRBV7-2	.	many	TRBJ2-1
CASSITSGRVSYNEQFF	TGTGCCAGTAGTATAACCAGCGGGAGGGTCTCCTACAATGAGCAGTTCTTC	TRBV19	TRBD2	.	TRBJ2-1
CASSLINSGTGELFF	TGTGCCAGCAGCTTAATCAATTCGGGTACCGGGGAGCTGTTTTTT	TRBV7-3	.	few	TRBJ2-2
CASTRTVPGQPNQETQYF	TGTGCCAGCACCCGCACCGTCCCGGGTCAGCCAAACCAAGAGACCCAGTACTTC	TRBV28	.	many	TRBJ2-5
CASSLPPRTSKVTRELFF	TGTGCCAGCAGTTTACCCCCCCGGACTAGCAAGGTCACCAGGGAGCTGTTTTTT	TRBV28	TRBD2	many	TRBJ2-2
CAVSKGDLNQPQHF	TGTGCCGTCAGTAAGGGGGACCTAAATCAGCCCCAGCATTTT	TRBV6-1	.	few	TRBJ1-5
CAWKASGINEQYF	TGTGCCTGGAAGGCTAGCGGGATCAACGAGCAGTACTTC	TRBV30	TRBD2	many	TRBJ2-7
CASSYAGERGDTQYF	TGTGCCAGCAGCTACGCCGGCGAGCGGGGAGATACGCAGTATTTT	TRBV7-2	TRBD2	many	TRBJ2-3
CSVSLGATPSDEQYF	TGCAGCGTTTCCTTAGGAGCGACCCCCTCGGACGAGCAGTACTTC	TRBV29-1	.	many	TRBJ2-7
CSASHASGSPNTGELFF	TGCAGTGCTAGTCACGCAAGCGGGAGTCCGAACACCGGGGAGCTGTTTTTT	TRBV20-1	TRBD2	few	TRBJ2-2
CASVGSPYYNEQFF	TGTGCCAGCGTGGGGTCTCCTTACTACAATGAGCAGTTCTTC	TRBV6-1	.	.	TRBJ2-1
CASSIGTPSTYEQYF	TGTGCCAGCAGCATAGGGACTCCCTCCACCTACGAGCAGTACTTC	TRBV5-4	.	.	TRBJ2-7
CSARGLREGINEQFF	TGCAGTGCTAGAGGCCTTCGGGAGGGCATCAATGAGCAGTTCTTC	TRBV20-1	TRBD2	once	TRBJ2-1
CASSPVYSDTQYF	TGTGCCAGCAGCCCGGTTTATTCGGATACGCAGTATTTT	TRBV7-2	.	many	TRBJ2-3
CASSVGLNIDYEQYF	TGTGCCAGCAGCGTCGGACTAAACATCGACTACGAGCAGTACTTC	TRBV9	.	.	TRBJ2-7